The T cell receptor (beta chain) under discussion was sequenced for a study of OX40 agonist ivuxolimab in advanced cancers. Study at large: The dose-escalation group included hepatocellular carcinoma, melanoma, renal cell carcinoma and head and neck cancer. Averaging about 60 years in age, with a range of 23 to 79, the cohort was around 85% male.

As concerns this clone: Its antigen is not known.

From germline, CDR1 is MNHNY and CDR2 SVGAGI (reference sequence). V lost 3 bases and J lost 5; bases outside the gene matches: 6. The CDR3 extends over 14 amino acids. The table came from immunoSEQ multiplex PCR; TCRdb's copy has only in-frame clones and leaves some out. The table includes over 85,000 clones, about 91% detected once. Study-wide findings and caveats: People who partly responded at 0.1-3.0 mg/kg had some of the least clonal expansion seen. Which antigen the expanded peripheral T cells recognized is unknown.

The sequence derives from an adult with an advanced solid tumor such as melanoma, head and neck, liver or kidney cancer. The sample in question was CD4+ or CD8+ T cells sorted from blood, obtained in a trial of the OX40 agonist ivuxolimab. This rearrangement joins TRBV6-6 to TRBJ2-7; 8 bases match TRBD2. The CDR3, as DNA: TGTGCCAGCAGTTATAGCGGGACGTTGAACGAGCAGTACTTC. It translates to CASSYSGTLNEQYF.